The rows below give T cell receptor beta chains drawn from one sample of a study of cytomegalovirus exposure and HLA in healthy donors. Assay used: immunoSEQ multiplex PCR; TCRdb lists only in-frame clones, some missing. The sample records around 61,000 clones, roughly 83% being singletons. Specimen: PBMCs. Receptor source: a man between 35 and 55 years old in good health and CMV-seronegative. Each CDR3 is given with its conserved first and last residue. Fields, in order: D gene, V gene, clone size, J gene, CDR3 protein, CDR3 DNA. The D gene is left open where the match is weak. The size entry is marked missing in some rows and otherwise reads once, few, many or a size class.

D gene: TRBD1; V gene: TRBV6-1; clone size: -; J gene: TRBJ2-2; CDR3 protein: CASSDNGQAVGGELFF; CDR3 DNA: TGTGCCAGCAGTGACAACGGACAGGCGGTAGGCGGGGAGCTGTTTTTT
D gene: TRBD1; V gene: TRBV7-9; clone size: -; J gene: TRBJ1-6; CDR3 protein: CASSFTGQGLDSPLHF; CDR3 DNA: TGTGCCAGCAGCTTCACGGGACAGGGTTTGGATTCACCCCTCCACTTT
D gene: TRBD2; V gene: TRBV5-1; clone size: -; J gene: TRBJ2-5; CDR3 protein: CASSLEVAGGQETQYF; CDR3 DNA: TGCGCCAGCAGCTTGGAAGTAGCGGGGGGGCAGGAGACCCAGTACTTC
D gene: -; V gene: TRBV15; clone size: -; J gene: TRBJ1-5; CDR3 protein: CATSVRSPNQPQHF; CDR3 DNA: TGTGCCACCAGCGTTCGCAGTCCCAATCAGCCCCAGCATTTT
D gene: TRBD2; V gene: TRBV30; clone size: -; J gene: TRBJ2-3; CDR3 protein: CARLAGGVLSTDTQYF; CDR3 DNA: TGTGCCCGTCTTGCGGGGGGGGTTCTTAGCACAGATACGCAGTATTTT
D gene: TRBD2; V gene: TRBV5-1; clone size: -; J gene: TRBJ2-5; CDR3 protein: CASSTGLAGLETQYF; CDR3 DNA: TGCGCCAGCAGCACCGGACTAGCGGGGCTAGAGACCCAGTACTTC
D gene: TRBD1; V gene: TRBV11-2; clone size: -; J gene: TRBJ1-5; CDR3 protein: CASSSGQGVVEPQHF; CDR3 DNA: TGTGCCAGCAGCTCGGGACAGGGCGTTGTGGAGCCCCAGCATTTT
D gene: TRBD1; V gene: TRBV5-1; clone size: -; J gene: TRBJ2-3; CDR3 protein: CASSGPGQGLLDTQYF; CDR3 DNA: TGCGCCAGCAGCGGACCCGGACAGGGCTTATTGGATACGCAGTATTTT
D gene: -; V gene: TRBV11-3; clone size: -; J gene: TRBJ1-4; CDR3 protein: CASSLDHGLNPGELFF; CDR3 DNA: TGTGCCAGCAGCTTAGATCATGGCCTTAACCCGGGGGAACTGTTTTTT
D gene: -; V gene: TRBV7-2; clone size: -; J gene: TRBJ2-5; CDR3 protein: CASSLVEAQYF; CDR3 DNA: TGTGCCAGCAGCTTAGTCGAGGCCCAGTACTTC
D gene: TRBD1; V gene: TRBV11-3; clone size: -; J gene: TRBJ1-2; CDR3 protein: CASSSGGRLRGYTF; CDR3 DNA: TGTGCCAGCAGCTCAGGGGGCAGGCTAAGAGGCTACACCTTC
D gene: TRBD1; V gene: TRBV2; clone size: -; J gene: TRBJ1-6; CDR3 protein: CASSDNRGSPLHF; CDR3 DNA: TGTGCCAGCAGCGATAACAGGGGTTCACCCCTCCACTTT
D gene: -; V gene: TRBV6-5; clone size: once; J gene: TRBJ1-2; CDR3 protein: CAAQGGGTQGYTF; CDR3 DNA: TGTGCCGCCCAGGGAGGGGGGACGCAAGGCTACACCTTC
D gene: TRBD1; V gene: TRBV4-1; clone size: -; J gene: TRBJ2-3; CDR3 protein: CASSPQSGGVGHKTDTQYF; CDR3 DNA: TGCGCCAGCAGCCCCCAGTCAGGGGGCGTTGGTCATAAGACAGATACGCAGTATTTT
D gene: -; V gene: TRBV30; clone size: -; J gene: TRBJ2-5; CDR3 protein: CAWTGMTGQETQYF; CDR3 DNA: TGTGCCTGGACGGGCATGACGGGGCAAGAGACCCAGTACTTC
D gene: TRBD2; V gene: TRBV7-6; clone size: -; J gene: TRBJ2-7; CDR3 protein: CASSLATSGPDEQYF; CDR3 DNA: TGTGCCAGCAGCTTAGCCACTAGCGGTCCCGACGAGCAGTACTTC
D gene: -; V gene: TRBV2; clone size: -; J gene: TRBJ2-3; CDR3 protein: CASTPDKSTDTQYF; CDR3 DNA: TGTGCCAGCACCCCGGACAAGAGCACAGATACGCAGTATTTT
D gene: -; V gene: TRBV7-9; clone size: -; J gene: TRBJ1-1; CDR3 protein: CASSVQGRNTEAFF; CDR3 DNA: TGTGCCAGCAGCGTACAGGGTAGGAACACTGAAGCTTTCTTT
D gene: TRBD1; V gene: TRBV5-1; clone size: -; J gene: TRBJ2-1; CDR3 protein: CASSNAGTGGSEQFF; CDR3 DNA: TGCGCCAGCAGCAACGCCGGGACAGGGGGCAGTGAGCAGTTCTTC
D gene: TRBD1; V gene: TRBV6-5; clone size: -; J gene: TRBJ1-2; CDR3 protein: CASSPGQGRGGYTF; CDR3 DNA: TGTGCCAGCAGCCCCGGACAGGGGAGAGGTGGCTACACCTTC
D gene: TRBD1; V gene: TRBV30; clone size: -; J gene: TRBJ1-2; CDR3 protein: CAWRARGRRGYTF; CDR3 DNA: TGTGCCTGGAGGGCCAGGGGGCGCCGGGGCTACACCTTC
D gene: TRBD1; V gene: TRBV10-3; clone size: -; J gene: TRBJ1-6; CDR3 protein: CAISHDRVLGSPLHF; CDR3 DNA: TGTGCCATCAGCCATGACAGGGTCCTGGGTTCACCCCTCCACTTT
D gene: -; V gene: TRBV2; clone size: -; J gene: TRBJ2-1; CDR3 protein: CASETGIGQFF; CDR3 DNA: TGTGCCAGCGAGACAGGAATCGGGCAGTTCTTC
D gene: -; V gene: TRBV10-2; clone size: few; J gene: TRBJ1-3; CDR3 protein: CASCGARRDTIYF; CDR3 DNA: TGCGCCAGCTGCGGGGCCCGCCGGGACACCATATATTTT
D gene: TRBD2; V gene: TRBV5-6; clone size: few; J gene: TRBJ2-1; CDR3 protein: CASSRDRGGIYNEQFF; CDR3 DNA: TGTGCCAGCAGCCGGGATCGCGGGGGGATCTACAATGAGCAGTTCTTC
D gene: TRBD1; V gene: TRBV27; clone size: -; J gene: TRBJ1-6; CDR3 protein: CASSLNVQGGSSPLHF; CDR3 DNA: TGTGCCAGCAGTTTAAATGTGCAGGGGGGATCATCACCCCTCCACTTT
D gene: -; V gene: TRBV7-9; clone size: once; J gene: TRBJ1-2; CDR3 protein: CASSLPGQTIYGYTF; CDR3 DNA: TGTGCCAGCAGCTTACCAGGGCAGACCATTTATGGCTACACCTTC
D gene: TRBD1; V gene: TRBV2; clone size: -; J gene: TRBJ1-1; CDR3 protein: CASSSTGANTEAFF; CDR3 DNA: TGTGCCAGCAGTTCCACAGGGGCGAACACTGAAGCTTTCTTT
D gene: TRBD1; V gene: TRBV2; clone size: -; J gene: TRBJ1-1; CDR3 protein: CASSGQGLEAFF; CDR3 DNA: TGTGCCAGCAGCGGACAGGGTCTGGAAGCTTTCTTT
D gene: -; V gene: TRBV9; clone size: once; J gene: TRBJ1-1; CDR3 protein: CASSGFRGGTEAFF; CDR3 DNA: TGTGCCAGCAGCGGGTTTAGGGGTGGGACTGAAGCTTTCTTT
D gene: -; V gene: TRBV5-1; clone size: -; J gene: TRBJ2-5; CDR3 protein: CASSLGGGQETQYF; CDR3 DNA: TGCGCCAGCAGCTTGGGTGGCGGGCAAGAGACCCAGTACTTC
D gene: -; V gene: TRBV30; clone size: -; J gene: TRBJ1-2; CDR3 protein: CAWSRPDPSGYTF; CDR3 DNA: TGTGCCTGGAGTCGACCGGATCCTAGTGGCTACACCTTC
D gene: -; V gene: TRBV5-1; clone size: -; J gene: TRBJ2-3; CDR3 protein: CASSLLSGGGDTQYF; CDR3 DNA: TGCGCCAGCAGCTTGCTATCTGGGGGCGGGGATACGCAGTATTTT
D gene: -; V gene: TRBV5-6; clone size: few; J gene: TRBJ1-2; CDR3 protein: CASSLLAPEDAYGYTF; CDR3 DNA: TGTGCCAGCAGCTTGTTAGCCCCAGAGGATGCGTATGGCTACACCTTC
D gene: -; V gene: TRBV15; clone size: -; J gene: TRBJ1-5; CDR3 protein: CATSRDRVGTNQPQHF; CDR3 DNA: TGTGCCACCAGCAGAGATCGGGTAGGCACCAATCAGCCCCAGCATTTT
D gene: -; V gene: TRBV7-2; clone size: -; J gene: TRBJ1-5; CDR3 protein: CASSQGTSNQPQHF; CDR3 DNA: TGTGCCAGCAGCCAGGGGACTAGCAATCAGCCCCAGCATTTT
D gene: -; V gene: TRBV7-2; clone size: -; J gene: TRBJ2-7; CDR3 protein: CASSRLRGPYEQYF; CDR3 DNA: TGTGCCAGCAGCCGCCTGCGGGGGCCCTACGAGCAGTACTTC
D gene: -; V gene: TRBV6-5; clone size: -; J gene: TRBJ1-2; CDR3 protein: CASSPLGELYGYTF; CDR3 DNA: TGTGCCAGCAGCCCCTTGGGAGAGCTCTATGGCTACACCTTC
D gene: TRBD1; V gene: TRBV5-6; clone size: -; J gene: TRBJ1-6; CDR3 protein: CASRRDRENSPLHF; CDR3 DNA: TGTGCCAGCAGGCGGGACAGGGAAAATTCACCCCTCCACTTT
D gene: -; V gene: TRBV10-3; clone size: -; J gene: TRBJ1-5; CDR3 protein: CAISERSGTYQPQHF; CDR3 DNA: TGTGCCATCAGTGAAAGATCGGGGACTTATCAGCCCCAGCATTTT
D gene: -; V gene: TRBV6-5; clone size: few; J gene: TRBJ1-4; CDR3 protein: CASSSNRLSGKLFF; CDR3 DNA: TGTGCCAGCAGTTCAAACAGGTTATCCGGAAAACTGTTTTTT
D gene: -; V gene: TRBV25-1; clone size: -; J gene: TRBJ1-2; CDR3 protein: CASSESLPFGGGYTF; CDR3 DNA: TGTGCCAGCAGTGAATCCCTACCTTTCGGGGGTGGCTACACCTTC
D gene: TRBD1; V gene: TRBV10-1; clone size: -; J gene: TRBJ2-5; CDR3 protein: CASSDPRDRYQETQYF; CDR3 DNA: TGCGCCAGCAGTGACCCGAGGGACAGGTACCAAGAGACCCAGTACTTC
D gene: TRBD1; V gene: TRBV6-6; clone size: -; J gene: TRBJ1-3; CDR3 protein: CASSFKGQGAGNTIYF; CDR3 DNA: TGTGCCAGCAGTTTTAAAGGACAGGGGGCCGGAAACACCATATATTTT
D gene: TRBD1; V gene: TRBV5-6; clone size: -; J gene: TRBJ1-2; CDR3 protein: CASSLQGARGYTF; CDR3 DNA: TGTGCCAGCAGCTTGCAGGGGGCGCGTGGCTACACCTTC
D gene: TRBD1; V gene: TRBV7-8; clone size: -; J gene: TRBJ1-1; CDR3 protein: CASSPQVGTGYMNTEAFF; CDR3 DNA: TGTGCCAGCAGCCCACAAGTGGGGACAGGGTACATGAACACTGAAGCTTTCTTT
D gene: TRBD2; V gene: TRBV5-1; clone size: -; J gene: TRBJ2-3; CDR3 protein: CASSLGDYTDTQYF; CDR3 DNA: TGCGCCAGCAGCTTGGGGGACTACACAGATACGCAGTATTTT
D gene: TRBD1; V gene: TRBV4-1; clone size: -; J gene: TRBJ2-4; CDR3 protein: CASSQNRGVVNIQYF; CDR3 DNA: TGCGCCAGCAGCCAAAACAGGGGGGTAGTGAACATTCAGTACTTC
D gene: -; V gene: TRBV6-4; clone size: once; J gene: TRBJ2-2; CDR3 protein: CASSPGTNNGELFF; CDR3 DNA: TGTGCCAGCAGTCCCGGGACAAATAACGGGGAGCTGTTTTTT
D gene: -; V gene: TRBV5-1; clone size: -; J gene: TRBJ1-1; CDR3 protein: CASTRGLMNTEAFF; CDR3 DNA: TGCGCCAGCACGCGGGGCCTCATGAACACTGAAGCTTTCTTT
D gene: TRBD2; V gene: TRBV29-1; clone size: -; J gene: TRBJ2-3; CDR3 protein: CSMGGATGSTDTQYF; CDR3 DNA: TGCAGCATGGGAGGGGCTACCGGAAGCACAGATACGCAGTATTTT
D gene: TRBD2; V gene: TRBV7-9; clone size: -; J gene: TRBJ2-3; CDR3 protein: CASSLKLAGVADTQYF; CDR3 DNA: TGTGCCAGCAGCCTCAAACTAGCGGGGGTCGCAGATACGCAGTATTTT
D gene: -; V gene: TRBV28; clone size: -; J gene: TRBJ2-1; CDR3 protein: CASRLMTGTRHNEQFF; CDR3 DNA: TGTGCCAGCAGACTTATGACCGGGACAAGACACAATGAGCAGTTCTTC
D gene: TRBD1; V gene: TRBV6-5; clone size: -; J gene: TRBJ2-2; CDR3 protein: CASSYDSRGRTGELFF; CDR3 DNA: TGTGCCAGCAGTTACGATTCCAGGGGGCGTACCGGGGAGCTGTTTTTT
D gene: TRBD2; V gene: TRBV4-1; clone size: -; J gene: TRBJ2-1; CDR3 protein: CASSQALNGGGPEQFF; CDR3 DNA: TGCGCCAGCAGCCAAGCCTTAAATGGCGGGGGGCCCGAGCAGTTCTTC
D gene: -; V gene: TRBV6-5; clone size: -; J gene: TRBJ2-1; CDR3 protein: CASKLRGEASEQFF; CDR3 DNA: TGTGCCAGCAAACTACGCGGGGAGGCCAGTGAGCAGTTCTTC
D gene: -; V gene: TRBV19; clone size: -; J gene: TRBJ2-7; CDR3 protein: CASSEAGTSSYEQYF; CDR3 DNA: TGTGCCAGTAGTGAAGCCGGGACATCGTCCTACGAGCAGTACTTC